This entry is about one T cell receptor (beta chain). V was trimmed by 3 bases and J by 1 base, leaving 13 bases between them. This CDR3 is 15 amino acids long. Germline loops: CDR1 MDHEN, CDR2 SYDVKM. The record originates from a study of blood T cell repertoires in COVID-19. As processed by the authors: Reference gene primers were amplified, and this amplification served to estimate nucleated cell counts. Sequencing used immunoSEQ multiplex PCR; TCRdb keeps in-frame clones, though not all of them. V, J and clone size reflect that table, while D and trimming were determined from the DNA. The sample has roughly 380,000 clones; about 90% are singletons. Those designated as exposed participants met a COVID-19 case within 2 weeks before study entry.

The chain has TRBV28 and TRBJ2-7; D perhaps matches TRBD1 (6 bases). The source is a woman in her 30s who had been exposed to COVID-19. Input material: PBMCs or T cells enriched from blood (not recorded which). This CDR3 is CASSFFRGPSYEQYF. CDR3 DNA: TGTGCCAGCAGTTTTTTCAGGGGTCCTTCCTACGAGCAGTACTTC.